Below, one TCR beta chain is given with its context. No cognate antigen has been identified for it. No per-base quality is available; no much larger clone lies one base away. The immunoSEQ Assay, a bias-controlled multiplex PCR, was used to amplify TCRbeta CDR3 regions from genomic DNA. The paper's processing steps were these. Nucleated cell counts per sample were estimated from amplification of reference gene primers within the assay. To quantify the absolute abundance of each unique TCRbeta CDR3 rearrangement, sequence reads were collapsed and filtered. Productive Simpson clonality was computed per sample as the square root of Simpson's diversity index over productive rearrangements. TCRdb re-hosts the immuneACCESS table, in-frame sequences only. Its copies lack some clones; in the studies checked, an unresolved V gene accounts for under half of them, and the cause for the rest is not known. The DNA was the basis for D and trimming; V, J and clone size are from that table. The table for this sample lists hundreds of thousands of clones; approximately 89% of them were counted only once. About 2.3% of the sample belongs to the ten largest clones.

This entry comes from a study of blood T cell repertoires in COVID-19 (TCRdb year 2020). Describing the broader study: Samples from collaborators originated in the United States, Italy and Spain and spanned both the acute and convalescent phases of COVID-19. The prospective study material was composed of cDNA or gDNA derived from T cells, B-cell-depleted T cells, or PBMCs. Subjects who had been exposed to COVID-19, were actively infected with it, or had recovered from it provided the deeply sampled blood TCRbeta repertoires that made up the dataset. A freely available public database, intended as a resource for researchers studying the immune response to SARS-CoV-2, is where the repertoires were released. Samples came from the ongoing ImmuneRACE study (first 160 participants) plus 1,254 subjects from 6 global collaborators. A de-identified subject ID, COVID-19 status, age in years and sex were almost always included in the sample metadata. Where available, HLA class I and class II types were obtained from metadata supplied by the sample provider rather than from assay-based typing.

At one collaborating source in Seattle, patients were enrolled during active infection and were followed longitudinally through the course of disease. Collaborating institutions collected whole blood in K2EDTA tubes following their own protocols. For TCRbeta analysis, collaborators shipped samples as frozen whole blood, isolated PBMCs, or DNA extracted from either of those sample types. General findings and caveats noted by the study authors: Clinical and demographic metadata were provided uncurated, with the amount varying by source and participant.

V gives up 0 bases and J gives up 4 bases, and the segment between their germline ends measures 11 bases. CDR1 is given as SGDLS and CDR2 as YYNGEE, both from the germline V gene. The CDR3, from cysteine to phenylalanine, totals 16 residues. Of all the DNA, just the CDR3 is kept, 48 bases in frame from base 1. The clonotype was recovered from a woman aged 55-69 years with COVID-19, enrolled during active disease. The sequenced material came from peripheral blood. The chain links TRBV9 with TRBJ1-6, with the D gene not confidently named. The CDR3 amino acid sequence is: CASSVGDPGYNSPLHF. The nucleotides read TGTGCCAGCAGCGTAGGGGATCCGGGATATAATTCACCCCTCCACTTT.